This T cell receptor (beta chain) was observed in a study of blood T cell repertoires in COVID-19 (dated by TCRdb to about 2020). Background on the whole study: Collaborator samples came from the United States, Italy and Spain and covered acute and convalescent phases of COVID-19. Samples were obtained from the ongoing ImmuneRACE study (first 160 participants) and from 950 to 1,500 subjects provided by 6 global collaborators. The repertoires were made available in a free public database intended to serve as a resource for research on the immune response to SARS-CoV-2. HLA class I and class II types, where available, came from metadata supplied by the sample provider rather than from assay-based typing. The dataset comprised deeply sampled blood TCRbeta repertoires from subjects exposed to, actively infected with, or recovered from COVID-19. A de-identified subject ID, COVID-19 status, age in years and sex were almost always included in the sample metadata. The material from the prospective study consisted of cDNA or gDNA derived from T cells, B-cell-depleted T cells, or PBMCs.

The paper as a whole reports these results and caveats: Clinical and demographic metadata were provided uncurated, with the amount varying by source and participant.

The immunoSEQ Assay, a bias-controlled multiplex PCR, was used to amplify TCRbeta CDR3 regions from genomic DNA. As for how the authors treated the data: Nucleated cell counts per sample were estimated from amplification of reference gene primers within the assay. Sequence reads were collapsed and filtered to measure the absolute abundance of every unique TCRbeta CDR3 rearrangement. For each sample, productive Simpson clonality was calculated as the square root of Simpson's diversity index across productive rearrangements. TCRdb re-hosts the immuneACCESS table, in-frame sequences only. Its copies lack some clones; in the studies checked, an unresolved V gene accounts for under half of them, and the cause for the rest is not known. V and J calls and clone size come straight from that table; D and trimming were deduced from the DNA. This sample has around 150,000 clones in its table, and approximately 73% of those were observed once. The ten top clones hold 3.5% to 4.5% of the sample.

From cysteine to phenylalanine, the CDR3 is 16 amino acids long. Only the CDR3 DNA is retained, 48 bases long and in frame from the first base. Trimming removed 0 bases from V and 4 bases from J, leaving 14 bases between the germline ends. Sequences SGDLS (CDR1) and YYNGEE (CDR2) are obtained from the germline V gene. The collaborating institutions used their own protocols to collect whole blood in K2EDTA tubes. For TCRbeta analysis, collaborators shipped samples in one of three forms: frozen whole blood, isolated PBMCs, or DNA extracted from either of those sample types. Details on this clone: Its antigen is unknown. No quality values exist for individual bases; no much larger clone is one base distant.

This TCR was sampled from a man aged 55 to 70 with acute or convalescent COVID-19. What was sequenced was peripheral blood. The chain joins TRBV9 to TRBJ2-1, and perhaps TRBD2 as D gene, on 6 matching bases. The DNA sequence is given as TGTGCCAGCAGCGTAGGAAGCGGGCCTCAATACAATGAGCAGTTCTTC. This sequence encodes CASSVGSGPQYNEQFF.